This T cell receptor beta chain originates from a study of cytomegalovirus exposure and HLA in healthy donors. Study-level points and caveats: About 87% or about 30% of the time was how often most TCR beta V segments were productive, according to an earlier analysis. Presence/absence analyses took donor sequencing depth as roughly uniform. The investigators catalogued some 150 TCR beta chains as cytomegalovirus-associated. Excluded were some V segments that proved indistinguishable, including TRBV6-2 and TRBV6-3.

Concerning this clone: Its specificity is not known.

In the PCR, 60 Vbeta and 13 Jbeta primers were used. Profiled with immunoSEQ multiplex PCR; TCRdb holds only in-frame clones, not every one. The table shows 95,000 to 150,000 clones, with roughly 10% occurring only once. V lost 8 bases to trimming and J lost 3 bases, with 7 bases between them. The CDR3 has 11 amino acids. Germline V gene data show CDR1 as MDHEN and CDR2 as SYDVKM. Sequenced material: PBMCs. The receptor was isolated from a woman aged 18-30 years in good health and CMV-seropositive. The rearrangement uses TRBV28 and TRBJ1-2; D gene ambiguous. The CDR3 DNA sequence: TGTGCCAGCGAAGAGGACTATGGCTACACCTTC. Translation: CASEEDYGYTF.